This TCR beta chain was found in a study of molecular identifiers for immune sequencing clone quantification. Study information: Replicate experiments divided RNA from about 20,000 or 100,000 naive CD8 cells into five parts and sequenced four. Study-wide results and caveats: For highly expanded clones, sizes could be underestimated when identical TCR molecules share a barcode.

The authors gated naive CD8 T cells as CD8+CD4-CCR7+CD45RA+ for sorting. Ten or more counts support this clonotype. Its target is unknown. The germline V gene encodes CDR1 MGHRA and CDR2 YSYEKL. The CDR3 is 16 amino acids. V lost 0 bases, J lost 6 bases, and 17 bases lay in between. Libraries of bulk TCR were made by previously described methods (with listed TCR primers). From the PCR reads, TCRdb called clonotypes with MiXCR, one entry per CDR3 protein. The sample consists of about 500,000 distinct CDR3 sequences, about 25% of them appearing once. The sequenced material came from naive CD8+ T cells from blood, with Jurkat cell RNA spiked in. The subset here: FACS-sorted CD8+CD4-CCR7+CD45RA+ naive T cells. The source is a human donor in good health. Some libraries in this study had Jurkat cell RNA spiked in. The chain is built from TRBV4-1 and TRBJ1-1; D is ambiguous. CDR3 DNA: TGCGCCAGCAGCCAAGATCGATGGGAGGTGAGCGCTGAAGCTTTCTTT. It is translated as CASSQDRWEVSAEAFF.